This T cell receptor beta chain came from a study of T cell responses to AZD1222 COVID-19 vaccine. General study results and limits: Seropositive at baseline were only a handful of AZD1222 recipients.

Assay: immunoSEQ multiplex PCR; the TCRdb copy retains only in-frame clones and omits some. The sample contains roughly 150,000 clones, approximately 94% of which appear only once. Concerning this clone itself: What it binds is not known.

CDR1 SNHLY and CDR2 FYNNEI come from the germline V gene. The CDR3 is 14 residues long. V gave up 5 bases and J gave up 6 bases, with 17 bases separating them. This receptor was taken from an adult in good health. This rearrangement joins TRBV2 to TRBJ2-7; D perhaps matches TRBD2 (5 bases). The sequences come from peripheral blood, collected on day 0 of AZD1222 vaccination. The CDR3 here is CASSLLAAFGEQYF. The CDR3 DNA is TGTGCCAGCAGTCTCCTAGCAGCTTTTGGCGAGCAGTACTTC.